This T cell receptor (beta chain) was sequenced during a study of cytomegalovirus exposure and HLA in healthy donors (TCRdb year 2017). About the full investigation: In an earlier analysis of about 560 of the donors, under 300 Gb of sequence data and 117 million unique TCR beta sequences from 150 million to 200 million T cells were reported. In the later analysis, no new phenotypic data were used to find candidate immune exposures; instead, reliance was placed on TCR beta sequences and their occurrence across donors. Several DR-DQ haplotypes were treated as single units for association and clustering because of strong linkage in the cohort. Alongside the repertoire data, information on donor age, sex, ethnicity and CMV serostatus was compiled. Around 320 gigabases of sequencing data and approximately 80 million unique TCR sequences were included in an early release covering roughly 600 HLA-typed donors. The study combined high-throughput TCR immunosequencing, statistical association of individual TCRs with disease status, and machine learning to predict cytomegalovirus infection status. The study used immunosequencing to profile the T cell repertoires of more than 650 subjects and linked those repertoires to cytomegalovirus serostatus. On average, 235,054 unique TCR beta nucleotide sequences were sequenced per donor among about 400 genotyped donors of the cohort, with about 19% of those sequences being non-productive. In a later genetic analysis, genome-wide SNP genotypes for about 65% of the roughly 700 donors were used, and that subset was treated as a discovery cohort. Of the 398 genotyped donors, 65% to 90% were placed in the genetic ancestry cluster associated with self-reported Caucasian donors. A later analysis re-analyzed previously published TCR beta repertoires from about 730 donors and added high-resolution HLA genotyping to study TCR occurrence patterns. In addition to the first cohort of approximately 670 subjects, a separate validation cohort of 120 different subjects was used. HLA typing included class I and class II loci at four-digit resolution. An earlier analysis of approximately 500 of the donors applied high-throughput TCR beta sequencing to assess whether each TCR beta V gene segment acted as functional or pseudogenic. Every repertoire in the discovery cohort had been generated on one and the same sequencing platform. The study aimed to test whether signatures of past pathogen exposure could be identified by cataloging public T cell receptors. The number of donors typed differed by locus, with roughly 629-640 for A, B, C, DRB1 and DQB1, around 500 for DQA1, over 600 for DPA1, and around 460 for DPB1. What the work shows at the level of the full study, not this receptor alone: Some IMGT-functional V segments, including TRBV6-2 and TRBV6-3, could not be told apart with the 87-base-pair reads, so those segments were excluded. The only immune exposure information available for the cohort was CMV serostatus. The presence/absence analyses assumed that sequencing depth was roughly uniform across donors, and that assumption may not be true. Across donors, most TCR sequences were observed very rarely, whereas some public TCRs were present in many individuals. The classifier was reported to diagnose cytomegalovirus status with high specificity and sensitivity in both the original and validation cohorts. In vitro tests confirmed that a few of the cytomegalovirus-associated TCR beta chains recognize cytomegalovirus antigens. A total of 150 or so TCR beta chains were listed by the study as associated with cytomegalovirus. Linkage disequilibrium might explain the correlated functional status among segregating V segments, but an unknown experimental factor could not be excluded. A later analysis found that TCR association rates varied across HLA loci, with DRB1 alleles showing the most associated TCRs and HLA-C alleles the fewest. It was suggested by the authors that the approach could potentially be generalized to other disease states and immunological phenotypes. A later analysis found that most CMV-associated TCR beta chains appeared HLA-restricted, with HLA associations seemingly driven largely by CMV exposure. The cohort was sequenced for TCR beta chains only, and without alpha or paired-chain data the features that could be detected were limited. Compared with the 666-donor mean, donors in an Asian-associated ancestry cluster had fewer N-insertions in productive TCRs, according to a later genetic analysis. When HLA alleles, especially DR and DQ, strongly co-occurred, attributing TCR associations to individual alleles was difficult. A group of highly shared sequence variants was considered likely to be a technical artifact of the sequencing pipeline. In a later analysis, about 16,000 TCR beta sequences were associated with specific HLA alleles at a false discovery rate of 0.05. In a later analysis, HLA-associated TCR beta chains were found to be more clonally expanded and to have lower generation probabilities than equally common non-associated chains. A later analysis reported that several top co-occurrence clusters appeared linked to parvovirus B19, influenza, CMV and Epstein-Barr virus. A further reported finding was that TCR beta sequences accurately predicted the HLA-A and HLA-B alleles for most subjects in the first cohort. In an earlier analysis of some 500 of the donors, most TCR beta V segments appeared in productive rearrangements about 87% or about 30% of the time, broadly matching IMGT annotations. Because HLA typing was unavailable for some donors at each locus, only the typed subset was used in association tests. Seventeen rarely observed V segments, including chromosome 9 orphons, were excluded from the earlier analysis of some 590 of the donors because counts were too low. An association between a missense DCLRE1C variant and V-gene and J-gene trimming of TCR beta chains was found in a later genetic analysis and replicated in an independent cohort.

As to this clone: Its binding antigen is unknown. Per-base qualities were not stored, and no clone one base away is much larger.

In total, approximately 690 healthy bone marrow donors made up the cohort. At the time of sampling, all cohort members were nominally healthy, though unrecorded immune exposures were likely present. The donor was CMV seronegative and was included in the group of around 320 seronegative cohort members. Every donor gave a peripheral blood sample, and the peripheral blood mononuclear cells from that sample were used for TCR beta sequencing. The Qiagen DNeasy Blood Extraction Kit was used to extract genomic DNA from the blood cell samples. V is shortened by 7 bases, J by 1 base, and the region joining them spans 13 bases. There are 15 amino acids in the CDR3, from cysteine to phenylalanine inclusive. Only the CDR3 DNA is retained, 45 bases long and in frame from the first base. According to the germline V gene, CDR1 reads SGHVS and CDR2 reads FQNEAQ. Libraries were built with the immunoSEQ multiplex PCR assay. A mixture of 60 forward primers for TCR Vbeta segments and 13 reverse primers for TCR Jbeta segments was used in the multiplex PCR. A multiplex PCR assay on genomic DNA amplified the CDR3 region of rearranged TCR beta genes. The amplified TCR beta libraries were sequenced on the Illumina HiSeq System as 87-base-pair reads. Processing in the source paper ran as follows. In a later analysis, roughly 80 million unique TCR beta chains were counted across the 500 to 850 repertoires, and roughly 11 million of these chains were shared by at least two donors. Raw reads were error-corrected and collapsed into unique sequences by a nearest-neighbor algorithm in which closely related sequences were merged to remove PCR and sequencing errors. CDR3 sequences were aligned to IMGT reference sequences to assign V, D and J gene segments. For a sequence to be retained, a match of at least six nucleotides was required to both a V gene segment and a J gene segment. A rearrangement was called productive if the CDR3 had no stop codons and remained in frame with V and J, and every other rearrangement was called non-productive. Following IMGT convention, CDR3 was defined as the stretch from the second conserved V-encoded cysteine to the conserved J-encoded phenylalanine. Sequences without an unambiguous match to a single V gene segment were excluded from the earlier analysis of several hundred of the donors. An earlier analysis of 500 to 700 of the donors classified V segments as functional when productive rearrangements were above 56.7% and as segregating when the standard deviation between donors was above 5%. A statistical classification framework was built for diagnosing cytomegalovirus status from the catalog of TCR beta chain sequences. In a later analysis, V and J genes were assigned by comparing TCR nucleotide sequences against IMGT/GENE-DB human TR gene sequences. In a later analysis, CDR3 sequences and most-parsimonious VDJ recombination scenarios were assigned using the TCRdist pipeline. A later analysis defined each TCR beta chain by its CDR3 amino acid sequence plus V-gene family, and excluded reads lacking a unique V-gene family. To address suspected cross-contamination and a sequencing artifact, a later analysis removed 592 highly shared, low-generation-probability nucleotide sequences. A later analysis calculated a clonal expansion index for each public chain from normalized within-repertoire ranks of inferred template counts. In a later analysis, generation probabilities were computed with a VDJ recombination model fitted to out-of-frame rearrangements, and the resulting probabilities were checked against IGoR. In a later analysis, hypergeometric tests were used to score TCR-TCR, TCR-HLA and TCR-CMV co-occurrence, with a repertoire-size bias correction applied to TCR pairs. To estimate false discovery rates, a later analysis permuted the HLA or CMV assignments 20 times. In a later analysis, co-occurring TCRs were grouped with DBSCAN, and TCRdist sequence similarity was added when clustering was performed within HLA-allele-positive subsets. Repertoires with fewer than 30,000 or more than 120,000 public chains were left out of co-occurrence clustering, as were about 5 repertoires with anomalous nucleotide sharing. Not all clones reach the TCRdb copy of this immuneACCESS table, which keeps in-frame sequences only. Checked studies attribute under half of the gap to unresolved V genes and leave the rest unexplained. The V and J calls and clone size come from that table; D and trimming were worked out from the DNA. Across this sample there are about 170,000 clones, with roughly 80% seen only once. Of the sample, less than 2.5% is held by the ten largest clones.

The V and J segments used are TRBV7-8 and TRBJ2-2, with TRBD1 as a weak D call on 5 bases. The sequence was obtained from a male donor in good health and CMV-seronegative. Sequencing was done on a sample of PBMCs. The CDR3 corresponds to CASKQVEMNTGELFF. At the DNA level, the sequence is TGTGCCAGCAAACAGGTCGAGATGAACACCGGGGAGCTGTTTTTT.